The present T cell receptor (beta chain) was sequenced within a study of CD8+ T cells in alopecia areata. The CDR3 sequence is 13 residues long. The germline V and J ends were trimmed by 7 bases and 8 bases, with 15 bases remaining between them. Per germline, CDR1 SEHNR and CDR2 FQNEAQ (reference sequence). This clone was seen more than once but under ten times. cDNA prepared by RNA extraction and subsequent reverse transcription served as the template for sequencing. Some clones are missing from TCRdb's copy, which holds only in-frame ones; the method was immunoSEQ multiplex PCR. The sample carries around 100,000 clones, around 50% recorded once. Indicated treatment: oral pan-JAK inhibitor, 5-10 mg twice daily.

This sequence originates from a human donor with alopecia areata. V usage is TRBV7-9 and J usage is TRBJ2-1, with D possibly matching TRBD2 (5 bases). This material consisted of CD8+ T cells sorted from blood, taken at week 24, from a patient treated with tofacitinib. DNA for the CDR3: TGTGCCAGCAATCCCCGGGGTCTCGATGAGCAGTTCTTC. Translation gives CASNPRGLDEQFF. The full variable domain, in which reference TRBV7-9 and TRBJ2-1 provide the parts outside the CDR3, is DTGVSQNPRHKITKRGQNVTFRCDPISEHNRLYWYRQTLGQGPEFLTYFQNEAQLEKSRLLSDRFSAERPKGSFSTLEIQRTEQGDSAMYLCASNPRGLDEQFFGPGTRLTVL.